What follows is one TCR beta chain and its context. This clonotype was found many times. Its antigen specificity is not known. There are no base qualities to consult, and no much larger clone falls within one base. The library was made by 3' RACE. To correct PCR amplification bias, TCR libraries were generated from RNA with a 3' RACE protocol that used unique molecular identifiers. Up to about 12 amplicon libraries were pooled and sequenced on an Illumina MiSeq with v2 2x250 paired-end chemistry. In the original analysis: Reads were processed with Decombinator to assign V and J genes and CDR3, with barcode-based error and PCR bias correction. Repertoires were subsampled to equal depth before Gini coefficients were calculated with the R ineq package. GLIPH, Hamming distance and a shared triplet metric were used to assess CDR3 similarity. TCRdb handled the public reads itself, with Q25 trimming in fastp and clone calling in MiXCR, and kept productive beta chains. A single entry per CDR3 protein holds the most common genes and DNA from its merged rows. V and J calls and clone size were set by TCRdb, not the authors. Recorded for this sample are nearly 15,000 distinct CDR3 sequences; about 3.6% of them occurred a single time. Clones ranked in the top ten supply around a third of the sample.

This sample is part of a study of HIV-infected children after antiretroviral therapy interruption (dated by TCRdb to the late 2010s). Regarding the research as a whole: The study included eight children, four on planned treatment interruption and four on continuous treatment, and all eight had a CD4+ count above 500 and a viral load below 50 copies/ml. The interruption group had a median age of around 10 years, compared with about 8 years in the continuous treatment group. Exposure to EBV and CMV had been recorded for most participating children. Interruption-arm samples came from week 0, week 12, end of interruption (week 24 or 48), and about 3 years after study end. In the continuous-treatment arm, samples from corresponding weeks 0, 48 and 150 were analyzed. Alongside measurements of thymic output, the study compared TCR repertoires of children on planned treatment interruption with TCR repertoires of children on continuous antiretroviral treatment. Beyond this particular receptor, the publication reports: Shared-triplet CDR3 clusters increased after interruption in a few patients; the overall increase was not significant unless one outlier patient was excluded. The low number of patients is regarded as a limitation, and the data should be interpreted with caution. For naive CD4+ repertoires of PTI patients, CDR3 sharing between time points dropped once interruption began, while many sequences were shared between the end of interruption and 3 years later.

In the paper's terms, the treatment or condition label means: PENTA 11 planned treatment interruption arm or continuous ART arm. The participants, all children from the United Kingdom aged 2 to 15 years, had been on at least three-drug ART for a minimum of 24 weeks. The study required cryopreserved PBMCs containing at least 5 million viable cells, and a few candidate patients were excluded because of low viable PBMC yield. Memory CD8+ CD45RO+ CD45RA- T cells were FACS-sorted from thawed PBMCs on a FACSAria III cell sorter. After sorting, cells were fixed, and RNA was extracted with the RNeasy FFPE kit and then with the RNeasy Micro kit. The specimen was CD45RO+ CD8+ T cells from PBMCs, pooled from several time points, collected from a donor given antiretroviral therapy, either interrupted or continuous. Taken with the paper, the label for cell subset or site translates to: memory CD8+ CD45RO+ CD45RA- T cells. The origin of this receptor is a pool of human donors with HIV.

The base sequence is TGTGCCATCAGCAGACAGGGGAGTGAGCGGGAGCAGTTCTTC. It translates to CAISRQGSEREQFF. The chain uses TRBV10-3 and TRBJ2-1, with 8 bases in between that match TRBD1. Including cysteine and phenylalanine, the CDR3 has 14 amino acids. Only the CDR3 DNA is retained, 42 bases long and in frame from the first base. V has 6 bases trimmed and J has 10 bases trimmed; junction bases matching no gene number 11. From a lookup of the germline V gene, CDR1 and CDR2 are ENHRY and SYGVKD.